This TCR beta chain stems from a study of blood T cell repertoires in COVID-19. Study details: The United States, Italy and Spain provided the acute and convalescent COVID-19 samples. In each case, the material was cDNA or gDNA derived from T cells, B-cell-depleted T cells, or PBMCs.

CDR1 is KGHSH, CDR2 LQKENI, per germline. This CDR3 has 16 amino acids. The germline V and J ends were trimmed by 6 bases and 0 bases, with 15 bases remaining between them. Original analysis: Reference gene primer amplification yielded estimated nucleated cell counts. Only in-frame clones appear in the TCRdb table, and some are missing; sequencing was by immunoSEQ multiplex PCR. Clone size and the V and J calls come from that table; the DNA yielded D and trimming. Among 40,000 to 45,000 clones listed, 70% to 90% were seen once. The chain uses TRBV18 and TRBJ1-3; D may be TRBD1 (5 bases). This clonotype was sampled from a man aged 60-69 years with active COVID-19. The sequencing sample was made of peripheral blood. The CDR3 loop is CASSPGTHDSGNTIYF. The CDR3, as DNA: TGTGCCAGCTCCCCCGGGACTCACGACTCTGGAAACACCATATATTTT.